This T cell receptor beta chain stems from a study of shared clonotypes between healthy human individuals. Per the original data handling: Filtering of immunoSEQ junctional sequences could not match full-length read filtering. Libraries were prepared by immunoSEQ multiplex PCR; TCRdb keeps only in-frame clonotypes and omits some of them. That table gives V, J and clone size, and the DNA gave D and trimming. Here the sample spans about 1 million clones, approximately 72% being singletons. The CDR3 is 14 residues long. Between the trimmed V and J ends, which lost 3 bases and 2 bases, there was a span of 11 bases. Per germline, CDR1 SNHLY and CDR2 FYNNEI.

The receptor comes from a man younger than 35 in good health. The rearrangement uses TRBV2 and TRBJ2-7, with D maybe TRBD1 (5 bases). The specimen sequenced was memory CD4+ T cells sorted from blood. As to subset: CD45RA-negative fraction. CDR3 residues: CASSDARATYEQYF. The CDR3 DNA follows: TGTGCCAGCAGTGATGCCAGGGCCACCTACGAGCAGTACTTC.